This entry lists 30 T cell receptor beta chains sequenced from one sample in a study of blood T cell repertoires in COVID-19. Clones were sequenced by immunoSEQ multiplex PCR, and TCRdb holds only the in-frame ones, with some missing. The sample consists of over 200,000 clones, under 90% of them appearing once. The source material was PBMCs or T cells enriched from blood (not recorded which). The receptors derive from a woman aged 45-60 years with acute COVID-19.

The chain has TRBV27 and TRBJ2-5; possible D gene TRBD2, 5 bases. V dropped 5 bases and J dropped 6 bases, with 25 bases sitting between them. This CDR3 contains 17 residues. Germline V lookup: CDR1 MNHEY, CDR2 SMNVEV (reference sequence). The CDR3 DNA is TGTGCCAGCAGTCTCCGCCCTTCCAGCGGCGCTGGCCAGACCCAGTACTTC. It encodes CASSLRPSSGAGQTQYF.

The V call is TRBV7-2, the J call TRBJ1-2; 8 bases fit TRBD1. This CDR3 region has 13 residues. The V gene end was trimmed by 5 bases and the J gene end by 6 bases; junction bases not matched to a gene: 5. Germline CDR1 reads SGHTA; CDR2 reads FQGNSA. The CDR3, as DNA: TGTGCCAGCAGCCGCGACAGGGGACATGGCTACACCTTC. Amino acid sequence: CASSRDRGHGYTF.

This chain connects TRBV28 to TRBJ1-6, with D possibly TRBD1 on 5 matching bases. This CDR3 contains 14 residues. CDR1 is MDHEN and CDR2 is SYDVKM in the germline V gene. Trimming took off 5 bases at V and 5 bases at J, with 10 bases between the two ends. CDR3 amino acids: CASSQGVHNSPLHF. The CDR3 nucleotides are TGTGCCAGCAGTCAGGGTGTGCATAATTCACCCCTCCACTTT.

Only one count was recorded for this clone. The V and J genes are TRBV28 and TRBJ2-1, with D possibly TRBD2 on 6 matching bases. V was cut by 5 bases and J by 6 bases, with 11 bases left in between. The CDR3 is 13 amino acids. Germline CDR1 and CDR2: MDHEN and SYDVKM. Here the CDR3 DNA reads TGTGCCAGCAGTACCAGGGAGGTCAATGAGCAGTTCTTC. This sequence encodes CASSTREVNEQFF.

The chain combines TRBV11-3 with TRBJ2-2; D gene ambiguous. The germline V and J ends were trimmed by 2 bases and 0 bases, with 10 bases remaining between them. CDR3 length: 16 amino acids. The V gene's germline CDR1 is SGHNT and CDR2 YENEEA. In DNA form, the CDR3 reads TGTGCCAGCAGCTTAATGGGCAGCCCGAACACCGGGGAGCTGTTTTTT. It specifies CASSLMGSPNTGELFF.

The J gene is TRBJ2-7, the V gene TRBV28; 8 nucleotides agree with TRBD1. The CDR3 is 12 residues long. Germline V gives CDR1 MDHEN, CDR2 SYDVKM. The J segment lost 12 bases and the V segment lost 3 bases, leaving 7 bases of the junction unmatched. This CDR3 is CASSLLQGEAYF. As DNA, the CDR3 is TGTGCCAGCAGTTTGTTACAGGGGGAGGCGTACTTC.

The chain combines TRBV11-2 with TRBJ1-5, with 9 bases aligning to TRBD1. The CDR3 contains 14 residues. The J segment lost 6 bases and the V segment lost 5 bases, leaving 5 bases of the junction unmatched. Germline CDR1 and CDR2: SGHAT and FQNNGV. CDR3 DNA sequence: TGTGCCAGCAGCACGGGACAGGGCGTTCAGCCCCAGCATTTT. Translated, it gives CASSTGQGVQPQHF.

J is TRBJ2-7 and V is TRBV2, with D tentatively TRBD2 (5 bases). V gave up 6 bases and J gave up 5 bases, with 23 bases separating them. CDR1 is SNHLY, CDR2 FYNNEI, per germline. This CDR3 contains 16 residues. CDR3 in DNA: TGTGCCAGCAGGCAAAAAATTGGACTGGGTAACGACGAGCAGTACTTC. It translates to CASRQKIGLGNDEQYF.

This chain connects TRBV4-2 to TRBJ1-1, with D perhaps TRBD1 (5 bases). CDR1 LGHNA and CDR2 YNFKEQ come from the germline V gene. V lost 1 base, J lost 1 base, and 13 bases lay in between. This CDR3 contains 16 residues. The CDR3 reads CASSQGAGHSNTEAFF. The CDR3 coding sequence is TGTGCCAGCAGCCAAGGGGCCGGACACTCGAACACTGAAGCTTTCTTT.

J is TRBJ1-6 and V is TRBV5-6; D gene uncertain. Germline V gene lookup returns CDR1 SGHDT and CDR2 YYEEEE. The CDR3 is made up of 14 amino acids. V was pared by 2 bases and J by 10 bases, with 13 bases between. CDR3 loop: CASSFGQEGSPLHF. The CDR3 DNA sequence: TGTGCCAGCAGCTTCGGGCAGGAGGGCTCACCCCTCCACTTT.

The chain is built from TRBV12-3 or TRBV12-4 and TRBJ1-1; no clear D. V lost 5 bases to trimming and J lost 8 bases, with 9 bases between them. The CDR3 consists of 11 residues. This chain's CDR3 is CASSAVREAFF. The CDR3 DNA reads TGTGCCAGCAGTGCCGTGAGAGAAGCTTTCTTT.

This rearrangement joins TRBV19 to TRBJ2-7; 9 bases align to TRBD1. The CDR3 is 16 amino acids. The junction had 18 bases not matched to a gene; V was cut back by 10 bases and J by 5 bases. Per germline, CDR1 LNHDA and CDR2 SQIVND (reference sequence). The CDR3 region has the DNA TGTGCCACCGATACAGGCCGGGGACAGGGAGTGCACGAGCAGTACTTC. Protein sequence: CATDTGRGQGVHEQYF.

For the CDR3, the DNA is TGCAGCCCGTCGGCAGATACGCAGTATTTT. Its protein is CSPSADTQYF. The rearrangement joins TRBV20-1 to TRBJ2-3; D gene ambiguous. The germline CDR1 and CDR2 sequences are DFQATT and SNEGSKA (reference sequence). CDR3 length: 10 amino acids.

J is TRBJ2-2 and V is TRBV28, with 11 bases matching TRBD2. Germline V gives CDR1 MDHEN, CDR2 SYDVKM. V dropped 10 bases and J dropped 0; count of bases not matched to a gene: 7. The CDR3 has 16 residues. CDR3 sequence reads: CATRLAGYANTGELFF. The DNA of the CDR3 is TGTGCCACCAGACTAGCGGGGTACGCGAACACCGGGGAGCTGTTTTTT.

This rearrangement joins TRBV7-2 to TRBJ2-4; the D gene is possibly TRBD2 (6 bases). There are 14 residues in the CDR3. Germline V gives CDR1 SGHTA, CDR2 FQGNSA. V lost 2 bases and J lost 9, with 14 bases in between. The DNA of the CDR3 is TGTGCCAGCAGCTTACTTGTCGGGGGATCCATTCAGTACTTC. Amino acid sequence: CASSLLVGGSIQYF.

This chain uses TRBV7-2 with TRBJ2-3; no definite D call. Looked up from germline, CDR1 is SGHTA and CDR2 is FQGNSA. The germline V and J ends were trimmed by 5 bases and 2 bases, with 14 bases remaining between them. This CDR3 comprises 15 residues. CDR3 in DNA: TGTGCCAGCAGCACCCGAACTGCGAACACAGATACGCAGTATTTT. This codes for CASSTRTANTDTQYF. The variable domain in full, with the rest retrieved from reference TRBV7-2 and TRBJ2-3, is GAGVSQSPSNKVTEKGKDVELRCDPISGHTALYWYRQSLGQGLEFLIYFQGNSAPDKSGLPSDRFSAERTGGSVSTLTIQRTQQEDSAVYLCASSTRTANTDTQYFGPGTRLTVL.

The rearrangement links TRBV5-1 to TRBJ2-1; 12 nucleotides line up with TRBD2. This CDR3 spans 17 amino acids. Trimming removed 0 bases from V and 8 bases from J; junction bases left unmatched: 9. Germline V gene lookup returns CDR1 SGHRS and CDR2 YFSETQ. CDR3 DNA: TGCGCCAGCAGCTTGGCCCCTAGCGGGAGGGCCGGCGATGAGCAGTTCTTC. This gives the protein CASSLAPSGRAGDEQFF.

The chain links TRBV9 to TRBJ1-1; the D gene is possibly TRBD1 (6 bases). This CDR3 is 13 amino acids long. Germline CDR1 reads SGDLS; CDR2 reads YYNGEE. V shed 4 bases and J shed 9 bases, with 16 bases lying between them. CDR3 sequence reads: CASSPRGGLQAFF. The CDR3 nucleotides are TGTGCCAGCAGCCCTCGCGGGGGCTTGCAAGCTTTCTTT.

This clone was observed a single time. The chain uses TRBV10-3 and TRBJ2-3; 12 positions match TRBD2. CDR1 ENHRY and CDR2 SYGVKD come from the germline V gene. Trimming cost V 7 bases and J 6 bases; bases outside gene matches: 11. This CDR3 is 16 amino acids long. This CDR3 reads CAINKGLAGQGDTQYF. The CDR3 DNA reads TGTGCCATCAATAAAGGACTAGCGGGGCAGGGGGATACGCAGTATTTT.

The rearrangement links TRBV10-3 to TRBJ1-1, with D unresolved. Germline V gives CDR1 ENHRY, CDR2 SYGVKD. V lost 0 bases to trimming and J lost 8 bases, with 13 bases between them. This CDR3 is 14 amino acids long. CDR3 protein: CAISESRGPGEAFF. The CDR3, as DNA: TGTGCCATCAGTGAGTCACGGGGTCCGGGGGAAGCTTTCTTT.

Of note for this clone: This specimen includes other DNA sequences encoding the same CDR3. The chain recombines TRBV18 with TRBJ2-5; the D gene is possibly TRBD1 (6 bases). V lost 3 bases and J lost 4, with 9 bases in between. The CDR3 is 13 amino acids. Germline V gives CDR1 KGHSH, CDR2 LQKENI. The CDR3 DNA is TGTGCCAGCTCACCGGGCAGGGGAGAGACCCAGTACTTC. Its translation: CASSPGRGETQYF.

V usage is TRBV28 and J usage is TRBJ1-5; 10 nucleotides match TRBD1. Losses at the gene ends were 5 bases for V and 4 bases for J; bases not matched to a gene: 5. CDR1 and CDR2 from the germline V gene are MDHEN and SYDVKM. CDR3 length: 15 residues. CDR3 DNA: TGTGCCAGCAGTACCAGGACAGGGGGAAATCAGCCCCAGCATTTT. The encoded protein is CASSTRTGGNQPQHF.

The DNA for the CDR3 is TGTGCCAGCAGCACGCAGGGGGGACAGCCCCAGCATTTT. Protein: CASSTQGGQPQHF. The chain employs TRBV5-4 and TRBJ1-5; 7 bases are a match to TRBD1. The CDR3 length is 13 residues. V shed 4 bases, J shed 7 bases, and the junction held 5 bases outside the gene matches. CDR1 and CDR2 from the germline V gene are SGHNT and YYREEE (reference sequence).

The chain has TRBV19 and TRBJ1-6; 11 positions agree with TRBD1. Looked up from germline, CDR1 is LNHDA and CDR2 is SQIVND (reference sequence). The CDR3 has 16 residues. After removal of 5 bases from V and 10 bases from J, the junction contained 10 bases not matched to a gene. Here the CDR3 DNA reads TGTGCCAGTAGTTCGGGGACAGGGGGTCCGGCCTCACCCCTCCACTTT. Amino acids: CASSSGTGGPASPLHF.

In the case of this clone: It may be a read error: a sequence one base away is much more abundant. The rearrangement links TRBV6-1 to TRBJ2-7; 10 bases agree with TRBD1. The germline gives CDR1 MNHNS, CDR2 SASEGT. Trimming took 1 base from V and 2 from J; bases not matched to a gene: 2. This CDR3 has 15 amino acids. The DNA of the CDR3 is TGTGCCAGCAGTGAAGGGACAGGGGGACCCTACGAGCAGTACTTC. Residues: CASSEGTGGPYEQYF.

The chain links TRBV2 to TRBJ2-7; D not certain. The CDR3 has 10 residues. Trimming cost V 6 bases and J 3 bases, with 3 bases left between them. Germline V gives CDR1 SNHLY, CDR2 FYNNEI. CDR3 DNA sequence: TGTGCCAGCAGGTACTACGAGCAGTACTTC. Encoded protein: CASRYYEQYF. Together with reference TRBV2 and TRBJ2-7, the CDR3 gives the full variable domain: EPEVTQTPSHQVTQMGQEVILRCVPISNHLYFYWYRQILGQKVEFLVSFYNNEISEKSEIFDDQFSVERPDGSNFTLKIRSTKLEDSAMYFCASRYYEQYFGPGTRLTVT.

V usage is TRBV9 and J usage is TRBJ2-7; 10 positions match TRBD1. Germline V gives CDR1 SGDLS, CDR2 YYNGEE. The CDR3 loop spans 14 amino acids. The trim removed 4 bases at V and 6 bases at J, leaving 7 bases unmatched. The CDR3 DNA reads as TGTGCCAGCAGCCCCCGGGACAGGGGACCCGAGCAGTACTTC. Protein product: CASSPRDRGPEQYF.

The V gene is TRBV20-1, the J gene TRBJ2-5; D might be TRBD1 (5 bases). This CDR3 has 11 residues. V was trimmed by 7 bases and J by 4 bases, leaving 10 bases between them. The V gene's germline CDR1 is DFQATT and CDR2 SNEGSKA (reference sequence). CDR3 sequence: CSERGGETQYF. The CDR3 DNA reads as TGCAGTGAAAGGGGTGGAGAGACCCAGTACTTC.

The rearrangement uses TRBV11-3 and TRBJ2-3; 8 bases match TRBD2. V gave up 2 bases and J gave up 0 bases; unmatched junction bases: 13. The CDR3 contains 19 residues. Germline assignment: CDR1 SGHNT and CDR2 YENEEA. Written as DNA, the CDR3 is TGTGCCAGCAGCTTAATCCCCCCTCGCGGGAGGACGAGCACAGATACGCAGTATTTT. It yields the protein CASSLIPPRGRTSTDTQYF.

V gene TRBV4-3 combines with J gene TRBJ1-1, with 10 bases lining up with TRBD1. Trimming took 4 bases from V and 4 from J; bases not matched to a gene: 6. Per germline, CDR1 LGHNA and CDR2 YSLEER. This CDR3 comprises 15 residues. In nucleotides, the CDR3 is TGCGCCAGCAGCCCCCGGGACAGGGGACGCACTGAAGCTTTCTTT. This translates into CASSPRDRGRTEAFF.